This T cell receptor (beta chain) was observed in a study of cytomegalovirus exposure and HLA in healthy donors (dated by TCRdb to about 2017). For context, the study as a whole: An earlier analysis of 587 of the donors reported under 300 Gb of sequence data and around 120 million unique TCR beta sequences obtained from about 170 million T cells. Roughly 310 gigabases of sequencing data and some 85 million unique TCR sequences were included in an early release covering several hundred HLA-typed donors. The genetic ancestry cluster associated with self-reported Caucasian donors included about 84% of the roughly 380 genotyped donors. The study aimed to test whether cataloging public T cell receptors could reveal signatures of past pathogen exposure. The study used immunosequencing to profile the T cell repertoires of some 600 subjects and linked those repertoires to cytomegalovirus serostatus. In addition to the first cohort of 666 subjects, a separate validation cohort of 130 or so different subjects was used. The study combined high-throughput TCR immunosequencing, statistical association of individual TCRs with disease status, and machine learning to predict cytomegalovirus infection status. A later analysis re-examined previously published TCR beta repertoires from more than 550 donors and added high-resolution HLA genotyping to investigate patterns of TCR occurrence. Rather than drawing on any new phenotypic data, the later analysis identified candidate immune exposures from TCR beta sequences and the way those sequences occurred across donors. In an earlier analysis of roughly 540 of the donors, high-throughput TCR beta sequencing was used to judge whether each TCR beta V gene segment behaved as functional or pseudogenic. Donor age, sex, ethnicity and CMV serostatus were compiled alongside the repertoire data. A later genetic analysis used genome-wide SNP genotypes for about 55% of the 666 donors, treating that subset as a discovery cohort. Every discovery cohort repertoire had been produced on one sequencing platform. HLA typing included class I and class II loci at four-digit resolution. Typing coverage differed by locus: A, B, C, DRB1 and DQB1 were typed in about 620-630 donors, DQA1 in 522, DPA1 in 600 to 610, and DPB1 in 400 to 480. Roughly 5 DR-DQ haplotypes were treated as single units for association and clustering because of strong linkage in the cohort. On average, roughly 250,000 unique TCR beta nucleotide sequences were sequenced per donor among 398 genotyped donors of the cohort, with roughly 19% of those sequences being non-productive. The full study reports these points: In a later analysis, HLA-associated TCR beta chains showed more clonal expansion and lower generation probabilities than non-associated chains that were equally common. Because counts were too low, about 18 rarely observed V segments, including chromosome 9 orphons, were excluded from the earlier analysis of a few hundred of the donors. The authors suggested that the approach could potentially be generalized to other disease states and immunological phenotypes. According to a later analysis, TCR association rates differed among HLA loci, with DRB1 alleles showing the most associated TCRs and HLA-C alleles showing the fewest. Presence/absence analyses assumed roughly uniform sequencing depth across donors, an assumption that may not hold. In vitro tests confirmed that a few of the cytomegalovirus-associated TCR beta chains recognize cytomegalovirus antigens. A later analysis reported that several top co-occurrence clusters appeared linked to parvovirus B19, influenza, CMV and Epstein-Barr virus. In a later genetic analysis, fewer N-insertions in productive TCRs were reported among donors in an Asian-associated ancestry cluster than the 666-donor mean. The study gave a list of 150 to 200 TCR beta chains associated with cytomegalovirus. In both the original and validation cohorts, the classifier was reported to diagnose cytomegalovirus status with high specificity and sensitivity. In a later genetic analysis, a missense DCLRE1C variant was associated with V-gene and J-gene trimming of TCR beta chains, and the association was replicated in an independent cohort. Linkage disequilibrium might explain the correlated functional status among segregating V segments, but an unknown experimental factor could not be excluded. A group of highly shared sequence variants was considered likely to be a technical artifact of the sequencing pipeline. A further reported finding was that TCR beta sequences accurately predicted the HLA-A and HLA-B alleles for most subjects in the first cohort. An earlier analysis of some 560 of the donors showed that most TCR beta V segments appeared in productive rearrangements either about 87% or about 30% of the time, which broadly matched IMGT annotations. Most TCR sequences were observed very rarely across donors, whereas some public TCRs were present in many individuals. Most CMV-associated TCR beta chains appeared to be HLA-restricted in a later analysis, and the HLA associations seemed to be driven largely by CMV exposure. The cohort was sequenced for TCR beta chains only, and without alpha or paired-chain data the features that could be detected were limited. A later analysis associated roughly 17,000 TCR beta sequences with specific HLA alleles at a false discovery rate of 0.05. Because the 87-base-pair reads could not distinguish some IMGT-functional V segments, including TRBV6-2 and TRBV6-3, those segments were excluded. Immune exposure information for the cohort was limited to CMV serostatus. When HLA alleles, especially DR and DQ, strongly co-occurred, TCR associations were difficult to assign to individual alleles. Because some donors lacked HLA typing at each locus, the association tests relied only on the typed subset.

Including the terminal cysteine and phenylalanine, the CDR3 comprises 16 residues. Solely the CDR3 DNA is kept, with 48 bases framed from the first base. V and J lose 1 base and 5 bases, and a span of 17 bases separates them. The germline V gene sets CDR1 to LGHNA and CDR2 to YNFKEQ. For this clone: The antigen this receptor binds is unknown. No qualities accompany the bases; no much larger clone lies one base away.

Library construction relied on the immunoSEQ multiplex PCR assay. For the multiplex PCR, a mixture combining 60 forward primers for TCR Vbeta segments and 13 reverse primers for TCR Jbeta segments was used. The CDR3 region of rearranged TCR beta genes was amplified from genomic DNA by a multiplex PCR assay. The amplified TCR beta libraries were sequenced on the Illumina HiSeq System as 87-base-pair reads. The paper's data handling went like this. A later analysis tallied about 77 million unique TCR beta chains across the approximately 670 repertoires, and 10 million to 11 million of those chains were shared by two or more donors. Raw reads were error-corrected and collapsed into unique sequences by a nearest-neighbor algorithm in which closely related sequences were merged to remove PCR and sequencing errors. CDR3 sequences were aligned to IMGT reference sequences to assign V, D and J gene segments. Each retained sequence needed at least a six-nucleotide match to both a V gene segment and a J gene segment. A rearrangement was called productive if the CDR3 had no stop codons and remained in frame with V and J, and every other rearrangement was called non-productive. CDR3 was defined according to IMGT convention as the region running from the second conserved V-encoded cysteine to the conserved J-encoded phenylalanine. The earlier analysis of approximately 500 of the donors excluded sequences that lacked an unambiguous match to a single V gene segment. In an earlier analysis of approximately 550 of the donors, V segments were called functional above 56.7% productive rearrangements and were called segregating when the between-donor standard deviation exceeded 5%. A statistical classification framework was built for diagnosing cytomegalovirus status from the catalog of TCR beta chain sequences. V and J gene assignment, in a later analysis, came from comparing TCR nucleotide sequences with IMGT/GENE-DB human TR gene sequences. In a later analysis, CDR3 sequences and most-parsimonious VDJ recombination scenarios were assigned using the TCRdist pipeline. In a later analysis, each TCR beta chain was defined by its CDR3 amino acid sequence together with its V-gene family, and reads lacking a unique V-gene family were excluded. In a later analysis, 450 to 600 highly shared, low-generation-probability nucleotide sequences were removed to address suspected cross-contamination and a sequencing artifact. In a later analysis, a clonal expansion index for each public chain was calculated from normalized within-repertoire ranks of inferred template counts. In a later analysis, generation probabilities were computed with a VDJ recombination model fitted to out-of-frame rearrangements, and the resulting probabilities were checked against IGoR. Hypergeometric tests were used in a later analysis to score TCR-TCR, TCR-HLA and TCR-CMV co-occurrence, with a repertoire-size bias correction applied to the TCR pairs. False discovery rates were estimated in a later analysis by permuting HLA or CMV assignments 20 times. In a later analysis, co-occurring TCRs were grouped using DBSCAN, and TCRdist sequence similarity was added for clustering within HLA-allele-positive subsets. Repertoires with fewer than 30,000 or more than 120,000 public chains were left out of co-occurrence clustering, as were about 5 repertoires with anomalous nucleotide sharing. This is the immuneACCESS table as TCRdb keeps it, with only in-frame sequences that have V and J called. A part of the clones is gone; compared with another copy, unresolved V genes explain less than half, and the rest is unexplained. That table furnishes V, J and clone size, whereas the DNA furnished D and trimming. The sample table shows some 200,000 clones, and over 80% are seen once. Around 1.7% of the sample comes from the top ten.

In total, 600 or so healthy bone marrow donors made up the cohort. Cohort members were all nominally healthy when sampled, although unrecorded immune exposures were likely present. The donor tested CMV seronegative and was one of the 352 seronegative cohort members. A peripheral blood sample was provided by each donor, and peripheral blood mononuclear cells were used for TCR beta sequencing. Genomic DNA extraction from the blood cell samples was performed with the Qiagen DNeasy Blood Extraction Kit. This TCR came from a middle-aged man in good health and CMV-seronegative. Rearrangement joined TRBV4-2 to TRBJ2-5; too little of a D gene remains to name it. Source material: PBMCs. In nucleotides, the sequence is TGTGCCAGCAGCCAAGTAGCCGCCCAGCCCGGGGAGACCCAGTACTTC. It specifies CASSQVAAQPGETQYF.